This entry is about one TCR beta chain. This specimen belongs to a study of shared clonotypes between healthy human individuals. Sequencing used immunoSEQ multiplex PCR; TCRdb keeps in-frame clones, though not all of them. Found here are over 2 million clones, approximately 90% of them singletons; the top ten hold roughly 0.34%. CDR1 and CDR2 from the germline V gene are SGHRS and YFSETQ. V lost 0 bases to trimming and J lost 3 bases; unmatched junction nucleotides: 3. The CDR3 length is 15 residues. This chain joins TRBV5-1 and TRBJ1-1, with TRBD1 identical over 9 bases. Sample: naive CD4+ T cells from PBMCs. Subset noted: CD45RA+ positively selected. The receptor's source is a young man in good health. Some clones in this sample may be carry-over from other donors' samples. The CDR3 is CASSLGDREYTEAFF. The CDR3 DNA reads as TGCGCCAGCAGCTTGGGGGACAGGGAGTACACTGAAGCTTTCTTT.